These T cell receptor beta chains were read from a single sample in a study of shared clonotypes between healthy human individuals. Sequencing was performed with immunoSEQ multiplex PCR; in TCRdb, only in-frame clones are kept and a portion is missing. The table includes about 1.5 million clones, roughly 96% detected once. Sequences were obtained from naive CD4+ T cells sorted from blood. Receptor source: a man younger than 40 in good health. CDR3s leave out the opening cysteine and the closing phenylalanine or tryptophan. The order of the fields is CDR3 length, V gene, J gene, clone size, CDR3 protein. Clone size is not always given. Where it is, it says once, few, many or a class for expanded clones.

len: 13
v_gene: TRBV5-8
j_gene: TRBJ2-1
abundance: .
CDR3aa: ASKILRQEPNEQF

len: 15
v_gene: TRBV30
j_gene: TRBJ2-1
abundance: .
CDR3aa: AWASTGGPSSYNEQF

len: 12
v_gene: TRBV5-4
j_gene: TRBJ2-7
abundance: .
CDR3aa: ASSLVGGRGEQY

len: 12
v_gene: TRBV7-9
j_gene: TRBJ1-2
abundance: .
CDR3aa: ASGEQGAYYGYT

len: 11
v_gene: TRBV2
j_gene: TRBJ1-2
abundance: .
CDR3aa: ASITVANYGYT

len: 14
v_gene: TRBV9
j_gene: TRBJ2-1
abundance: once
CDR3aa: ASSTSLGGQDNEQF

len: 13
v_gene: TRBV5-1
j_gene: TRBJ2-7
abundance: .
CDR3aa: ASSLVGGFRYEQY

len: 11
v_gene: TRBV5-4
j_gene: TRBJ1-5
abundance: .
CDR3aa: ASSVDRNQPQH

len: 12
v_gene: TRBV28
j_gene: TRBJ2-7
abundance: .
CDR3aa: ASSFLEGSGEQY

len: 13
v_gene: TRBV19
j_gene: TRBJ2-7
abundance: .
CDR3aa: ASSTRGRTLDEQY

len: 14
v_gene: TRBV14
j_gene: TRBJ2-7
abundance: .
CDR3aa: ASSPRTTARFYEQY

len: 14
v_gene: TRBV15
j_gene: TRBJ1-2
abundance: .
CDR3aa: ATSREVLGGYYGYT

len: 11
v_gene: TRBV7-2
j_gene: TRBJ1-2
abundance: .
CDR3aa: ASSLIREGGYT

len: 16
v_gene: TRBV27
j_gene: TRBJ2-7
abundance: .
CDR3aa: ASSPRTSGRARSYEQY

len: 15
v_gene: TRBV27
j_gene: TRBJ1-4
abundance: .
CDR3aa: ASSPLGGVGTNEKLF

len: 10
v_gene: TRBV10-3
j_gene: TRBJ1-5
abundance: .
CDR3aa: AARGRGQPQH

len: 14
v_gene: TRBV9
j_gene: TRBJ2-5
abundance: .
CDR3aa: ASSAGGRQSGKTQY

len: 14
v_gene: TRBV27
j_gene: TRBJ2-3
abundance: .
CDR3aa: ASSSMGGRAVGTQY

len: 11
v_gene: TRBV15
j_gene: TRBJ1-1
abundance: .
CDR3aa: ATRRDTNTEAF

len: 14
v_gene: TRBV7-7
j_gene: TRBJ2-5
abundance: .
CDR3aa: ASSSKAGQGVETQY

len: 11
v_gene: TRBV23-1
j_gene: TRBJ2-1
abundance: .
CDR3aa: ASSQFAWNEQF

len: 17
v_gene: TRBV18
j_gene: TRBJ2-1
abundance: .
CDR3aa: ASSLKILAGEPPYNEQF

len: 12
v_gene: TRBV11-3
j_gene: TRBJ2-7
abundance: .
CDR3aa: ASSDRDSRNEQY

len: 15
v_gene: TRBV19
j_gene: TRBJ1-5
abundance: .
CDR3aa: ASSIDRELGGNQPQH

len: 10
v_gene: TRBV5-1
j_gene: TRBJ2-3
abundance: .
CDR3aa: ASSLAQSAQY

len: 15
v_gene: TRBV18
j_gene: TRBJ2-2
abundance: once
CDR3aa: ASSPLSGMGNTGELF

len: 10
v_gene: TRBV28
j_gene: TRBJ1-1
abundance: .
CDR3aa: ASSLFLGQAF

len: 11
v_gene: TRBV11-3
j_gene: TRBJ2-7
abundance: once
CDR3aa: ASASRPDLEQY

len: 12
v_gene: TRBV10-3
j_gene: TRBJ2-3
abundance: .
CDR3aa: AISVAGEGDTQY

len: 9
v_gene: TRBV5-3
j_gene: TRBJ1-4
abundance: .
CDR3aa: ARRRSEKLF

len: 13
v_gene: TRBV2
j_gene: TRBJ2-2
abundance: .
CDR3aa: ASSKKTSSTGELF

len: 12
v_gene: TRBV7-2
j_gene: TRBJ2-3
abundance: .
CDR3aa: ASSGGSREGTQY

len: 14
v_gene: TRBV15
j_gene: TRBJ2-7
abundance: .
CDR3aa: ATSRSPGGDSYEQY

len: 16
v_gene: TRBV7-9
j_gene: TRBJ1-4
abundance: .
CDR3aa: ASSLALQGFRYGEKLF

len: 11
v_gene: TRBV19
j_gene: TRBJ2-6
abundance: .
CDR3aa: ATSLGGANVLT

len: 12
v_gene: TRBV7-6
j_gene: TRBJ2-3
abundance: .
CDR3aa: ASSFSKQTDTQY

len: 14
v_gene: TRBV15
j_gene: TRBJ1-1
abundance: once
CDR3aa: ATSRDLRTGIAEAF